The 23 T cell receptor beta chains listed next were all sequenced from one sample in a study of lung T cells in sarcoidosis with Löfgren's syndrome. TCRdb re-called the reads with MiXCR, one entry per CDR3 protein. The table shows under 20,000 distinct CDR3 sequences, with roughly 23% occurring only once. The sequenced sample consisted of CD4+ T cells from bronchoalveolar lavage. The receptors stem from a human donor with sarcoidosis (Löfgren's syndrome or another form), or a control subject (not recorded which).

This clonotype was seen only once. A much larger clone sits a single nucleotide away, making a read error possible. The rearrangement joins TRBV7-2 to TRBJ2-1; 8 bases match TRBD1. The junction had 8 bases not matched to a gene; V was cut back by 6 bases and J by 1 base. CDR1 and CDR2 (germline): SGHTA, FQGNSA. CDR3 length: 16 amino acids. Here the CDR3 reads CASRTTGGRSYNEQFF. CDR3 coding DNA: TGTGCCAGCAGGACCACAGGGGGTCGGTCCTACAATGAGCAGTTCTTC.

The chain links TRBV9 to TRBJ1-6, with D hard to call. V was shortened by 4 bases and J by 5 bases, with 13 bases between the two germline ends. The CDR3 spans 15 residues. Germline CDR1 SGDLS, CDR2 YYNGEE. CDR3 nucleotide sequence: TGTGCCAGCAGCTCCCCCCCCGTGGATAATTCACCCCTCCACTTT. It yields the protein CASSSPPVDNSPLHF.

On this clonotype: A much larger clone is a single base away; this may be a read error. The V gene is TRBV5-4, the J gene TRBJ1-4; unclear D gene. CDR1 is SGHNT, CDR2 YYREEE, per germline (reference sequence). The CDR3 runs 15 residues. The CDR3 loop is CASSLKSATSEKLFF. In DNA, the CDR3 is TGTGCCAGCAGCTTGAAGAGCGCAACTAGTGAAAAACTGTTTTTT.

This clonotype was found many times. The gene calls are TRBV10-3 and TRBJ2-3; possibly TRBD1 or TRBD2 for D (5 bases each). This CDR3 spans 13 amino acids. CDR1 and CDR2 (germline): ENHRY, SYGVKD. V lost 9 bases, J lost 5 bases, and 15 bases lay in between. The CDR3 bases are TGTGCCATGTCTTTACGTGGGGGAGATACGCAGTATTTT. Its protein product is CAMSLRGGDTQYF.

This clonotype qualifies as medium-sized (0.01 to 0.1%). CDR3 amino acids: CASSYSTIQYF. As DNA, the CDR3 is TGTGCCAGCAGTTACTCGACCATTCAGTACTTC. The chain links TRBV6-2 or TRBV6-3 to TRBJ2-4; D gene unclear. V was clipped by 0 bases and J by 9 bases, with 3 bases between them. CDR1 MNHEY and CDR2 SVGEGT come from the germline V gene. This CDR3 is built from 11 residues.

Only a few counts were recorded for this clonotype. V gene TRBV11-2 combines with J gene TRBJ2-7; 7 bases fit TRBD2. V lost 5 bases to trimming and J lost 0 bases; unmatched junction nucleotides: 10. From germline, CDR1 is SGHAT and CDR2 FQNNGV. The CDR3 has 16 residues. The CDR3 region has the DNA TGTGCCAGCAGCGGGGGGGGAGGGCAAAGCTCCTACGAGCAGTACTTC. Its protein is CASSGGGGQSSYEQYF.

The chain is built from TRBV11-3 and TRBJ1-1; 10 bases map to TRBD1. V trimming: 5 bases; J trimming: 4 bases; junction bases outside the gene matches: 7. This CDR3 is built from 15 residues. Germline V lookup: CDR1 SGHNT, CDR2 YENEEA. This chain's CDR3 is CASSARQGASTEAFF. The CDR3 coding sequence is TGTGCCAGCAGCGCGCGACAGGGGGCCAGCACTGAAGCTTTCTTT.

This clonotype was seen ten or more times. The chain carries TRBV11-2 and TRBJ2-5, with TRBD2 as a possible D gene (6 bases). V was trimmed by 3 bases and J by 1 base, leaving 15 bases between them. In germline, CDR1 is SGHAT, CDR2 FQNNGV. The CDR3 loop spans 16 amino acids. CDR3 loop: CASSLGKGLRQETQYF. DNA for the CDR3: TGTGCCAGCAGCTTGGGCAAGGGACTTCGCCAAGAGACCCAGTACTTC. Full variable domain (remainder filled in from reference TRBV11-2 and TRBJ2-5): EAGVAQSPRYKIIEKRQSVAFWCNPISGHATLYWYQQILGQGPKLLIQFQNNGVVDDSQLPKDRFSAERLKGVDSTLKIQPAKLEDSAVYLCASSLGKGLRQETQYFGPGTRLLVL.

A few counts support this clonotype. This chain connects TRBV3-1 to TRBJ1-1; 9 bases are shared with TRBD1. Germline CDR1 LGHDT, CDR2 YNNKEL (reference sequence). V was clipped by 8 bases and J by 11 bases; unmatched bases: 12. The CDR3 runs 13 residues. CDR3 nucleotides: TGTGCCAGCGTGGGACAGGGTGATGGCATGGCTTTCTTT. Protein: CASVGQGDGMAFF.

In this sample, this clonotype is medium-sized. The chain recombines TRBV27 with TRBJ2-2; TRBD1 aligns across 7 bases. The CDR3 runs to 14 residues. V shed 5 bases and J 5 bases; nucleotides not matched to a gene: 5. Germline CDR1 and CDR2: MNHEY and SMNVEV (reference sequence). CDR3 in DNA: TGTGCCAGCAGTCGACAGGGACGAACCGGGGAGCTGTTTTTT. Translating gives CASSRQGRTGELFF.

The chain joins TRBV30 to TRBJ1-1, with 8 bases aligning to TRBD1. The germline V gene has CDR1 GTSNPN and CDR2 SVGIG (reference sequence). The CDR3 has 13 residues. V shed 3 bases, J shed 5 bases, and the junction held 5 bases outside the gene matches. The CDR3 loop reads CAWRTGGSTEAFF. The DNA for the CDR3 is TGTGCCTGGAGAACAGGGGGGAGTACTGAAGCTTTCTTT. Full variable domain (remainder filled in from reference TRBV30 and TRBJ1-1): SQTIHQWPATLVQPVGSPLSLECTVEGTSNPNLYWYRQAAGRGLQLLFYSVGIGQISSEVPQNLSASRPQDRQFILSSKKLLLSDSGFYLCAWRTGGSTEAFFGQGTRLTVV.

This clonotype was picked up many times. The chain joins TRBV4-3 to TRBJ1-1; D perhaps matches TRBD1 (5 bases). This CDR3 has 14 amino acids. The V and J ends lost 4 bases and 5 bases respectively, with 14 bases between them. From germline, CDR1 is LGHNA and CDR2 YSLEER. This CDR3 is CASSLQEGLTEAFF. In DNA form, the CDR3 reads TGCGCCAGCAGCCTCCAGGAGGGGTTGACTGAAGCTTTCTTT.

The chain recombines TRBV7-8 with TRBJ2-1, with 10 bases matching TRBD2. This CDR3 comprises 15 residues. Germline V gene lookup returns CDR1 SGHVS and CDR2 FQNEAQ. Trimming took 6 bases from V and 9 from J; bases not matched to a gene: 11. The CDR3 sequence is CASRTLAGVLGEQFF. CDR3 in DNA: TGTGCCAGCAGGACGCTAGCGGGAGTATTAGGTGAGCAGTTCTTC. Full variable domain (missing parts from reference TRBV7-8 and TRBJ2-1): GAGVSQSPRYKVAKRGQDVALRCDPISGHVSLFWYQQALGQGPEFLTYFQNEAQLDKSGLPSDRFFAERPEGSVSTLKIQRTQQEDSAVYLCASRTLAGVLGEQFFGPGTRLTVL.

J is TRBJ1-5 and V is TRBV11-2, with unresolved D. V lost 3 bases and J 3 bases, leaving 9 bases between the germline ends. Per the germline V gene, CDR1 is SGHAT and CDR2 is FQNNGV. This CDR3 spans 14 amino acids. CDR3 bases: TGTGCCAGCAGCTTGGGCGGTTACAATCAGCCCCAGCATTTT. Its protein is CASSLGGYNQPQHF.

This clonotype was counted between two and nine times. This CDR3 is CASSSLRTSSYEQYF. Here the CDR3 DNA reads TGTGCCAGCAGCTCTCTAAGGACTAGCAGTTACGAGCAGTACTTC. This chain links TRBV7-9 with TRBJ2-7, with 8 bases that match TRBD2. CDR3 length: 15 residues. Germline V gene data show CDR1 as SEHNR and CDR2 as FQNEAQ (reference sequence). Trimming at V came to 4 bases and at J to 4 bases, leaving 9 bases not matched to a gene.

In the case of this clonotype: This clone may be a read error of a much larger clone one base away. The chain employs TRBV2 and TRBJ1-5; D is uncertain. The V end lost 4 bases, the J end lost 0 bases, and 7 bases lay between the germline ends. The CDR3 runs 14 residues. CDR1 and CDR2 (germline): SNHLY, FYNNEI. In DNA, the CDR3 is TGTGCCAGCAGTGGGACGAGTAGCAATCAGCCCCAGCATTTT. Its protein product is CASSGTSSNQPQHF.

Here the CDR3 reads CASSPGQFFADTQYF. CDR3 bases: TGCGCCAGCAGCCCCGGACAGTTCTTCGCAGATACGCAGTATTTT. This sequence joins TRBV4-3 and TRBJ2-3; TRBD1 is a possible D gene (6 bases). V dropped 4 bases and J dropped 4 bases, with 15 bases sitting between them. Germline V gene data show CDR1 as LGHNA and CDR2 as YSLEER. This CDR3 has 15 amino acids.

This clonotype is judged medium-sized (0.01 to 0.1%). The rearrangement links TRBV6-1 to TRBJ1-5; D ambiguous. The germline CDR1 and CDR2 sequences are MNHNS and SASEGT. CDR3 size: 15 residues. V lost 3 bases and J lost 10, with 19 bases in between. For the CDR3, the DNA is TGTGCCAGCAGTGATGAGGACGGGAGGGTATATCCCCAGCATTTT. It encodes CASSDEDGRVYPQHF.

In its sample, this clonotype was seen a few times. The chain joins TRBV7-3 to TRBJ2-1; 9 bases match TRBD1. V trimming: 1 base; J trimming: 0 bases; junction bases outside the gene matches: 4. CDR1 is SGHTA, CDR2 FQGTGA, per germline. The CDR3 consists of 17 residues. CDR3 loop: CASSLNRGPGSYNEQFF. CDR3 DNA sequence: TGTGCCAGCAGCTTAAACAGGGGGCCTGGCTCCTACAATGAGCAGTTCTTC.

This clonotype appeared many times. The chain joins TRBV4-1 to TRBJ1-5; maybe TRBD1 (6 bases). This CDR3 region has 16 residues. V lost 0 bases and J lost 5, with 14 bases in between. From germline, CDR1 is MGHRA and CDR2 YSYEKL. In DNA, the CDR3 is TGCGCCAGCAGCCAAGAAGGTGGACAGAGAGATCAGCCCCAGCATTTT. It codes for CASSQEGGQRDQPQHF.

A note on this clonotype: This may be a read error: a much more frequent sequence differs by one nucleotide. J is TRBJ2-3 and V is TRBV10-3; TRBD2 matches 10 bases. The CDR3 has 16 amino acids. Germline V gene data show CDR1 as ENHRY and CDR2 as SYGVKD. With V trimmed by 7 bases and J by 6 bases, 13 bases remained unmatched. In DNA, the CDR3 is TGTGCCATCAAAGATCAGCGGGAGGGCGCCGGTGATACGCAGTATTTT. Translation gives CAIKDQREGAGDTQYF.

This clonotype was recorded a few times. The chain combines TRBV29-1 with TRBJ1-4; D remains unclear. The CDR3 is made up of 12 amino acids. Trimming left V 4 bases short and J 8 bases short, with 11 bases between. Per the germline V gene, CDR1 is SQVTM and CDR2 is ANQGSEA. CDR3 nucleotides: TGCAGCGTTGGTCTTGGAGGGGAAAAACTGTTTTTT. Its translation: CSVGLGGEKLFF.

This clonotype was seen once. A read error may be the cause here, since a much bigger clone is one base away. This likely comes from a read error, as the CDR3 has no conserved phenylalanine or tryptophan at its end. The J gene is TRBJ1-2, the V gene TRBV28; D may be TRBD1 (5 bases). CDR3 length: 12 amino acids. Germline V gene sequence: CDR1 MDHEN, CDR2 SYDVKM. V lost 10 bases and J 1 base, leaving 10 bases between the germline ends. The CDR3 region has the DNA TGTGCCACGGAAGGGGATAACTATGGCTACACCCTC. This gives the protein CATEGDNYGYTL.